This T cell receptor beta chain came from a study of blood T cell repertoires in COVID-19. Study as a whole: Researchers got acute and convalescent COVID-19 samples from the United States, Italy and Spain.

CDR1 and CDR2 (germline): LNHDA, SQIVND (reference sequence). This CDR3 has 15 amino acids. Trimming took 10 bases from V and 2 from J; bases not matched to a gene: 12. Original methodology: The authors estimated nucleated cell counts from reference gene primer amplification. Sequenced by immunoSEQ multiplex PCR; TCRdb stores in-frame clones only, minus some. V and J calls and clone size are given by that table; D and trimming were obtained from the DNA. The profile shows about 180,000 clones, approximately 85% of them singletons. The sequence was collected from a man aged 60 to 69 with acute or convalescent COVID-19. The chain is built from TRBV19 and TRBJ2-3; 7 bases align to TRBD2. The sample comprised peripheral blood. The CDR3 bases are TGTGCCACCGAGGGGAGGGAAGATCCCACAGATACGCAGTATTTT. Its translation: CATEGREDPTDTQYF.